The 27 T cell receptor beta chains below were found in one sample sequenced in a study of glioma-infiltrating T cells. TCR alpha and beta CDR3 regions were amplified from RNA using iRepertoire nested multiplex PCR. TCRdb used MiXCR to reprocess the multiplex PCR reads, holding one entry per CDR3 protein. The table lists about 210,000 distinct CDR3 sequences, 32% of them singletons. The specimen was glioma tissue, nonneoplastic brain tissue, or PBMCs (not recorded which). These receptors all come from a human donor with low-grade glioma or glioblastoma, undergoing nonglioma brain surgery, or in good health (not recorded which).

This clonotype was recorded at least ten times. The chain links TRBV27 to TRBJ2-7; no clear D gene. Trimming cost V 6 bases and J 4 bases, with 10 bases left between them. Germline CDR1 reads MNHEY; CDR2 reads SMNVEV (reference sequence). CDR3 size: 12 residues. CDR3 sequence reads: CASRPNPYEQYF. The DNA for the CDR3 is TGTGCCAGCAGACCAAACCCTTACGAGCAGTACTTC.

Concerning this clonotype: The conserved final phenylalanine or tryptophan is absent from the CDR3, which likely points to a read error. This rearrangement joins TRBV11-2 to TRBJ1-2; 9 bases are a match to TRBD1. The J segment lost 4 bases and the V segment lost 6 bases, leaving 3 bases of the junction unmatched. The CDR3 consists of 13 residues. Germline lookup yields CDR1 SGHAT and CDR2 FQNNGV. Written as DNA, the CDR3 is TGTGCCAGCAGGCCGACAGGGGGCTATGGCTACACCTCC. Its translation: CASRPTGGYGYTS.

This rearrangement joins TRBV20-1 to TRBJ2-7; TRBD2 matches at 10 bases. With 2 bases clipped from V and 5 bases from J, the junction kept 0 bases outside the gene matches. Germline V gene data show CDR1 as DFQATT and CDR2 as SNEGSKA (reference sequence). The CDR3 has 12 residues. The CDR3 loop reads CSARLAGDEQYF. DNA of the CDR3: TGCAGTGCTAGACTAGCGGGAGACGAGCAGTACTTC.

In its sample, this clonotype was seen many times. This chain joins TRBV6-1 and TRBJ2-1, with D perhaps TRBD2 (6 bases). Per the germline V gene, CDR1 is MNHNS and CDR2 is SASEGT. V was shortened by 5 bases and J by 2 bases, with 10 bases between the two germline ends. The CDR3 totals 14 residues. The CDR3 is CASSYRGTYNEQFF. CDR3 DNA sequence: TGTGCCAGCAGTTACCGGGGGACCTACAATGAGCAGTTCTTC.

Notes on this clonotype: This may be a read error: a much more frequent sequence differs by one nucleotide. This chain joins TRBV7-9 and TRBJ2-3; TRBD1 agrees at 9 bases. Judging by the DNA end, TRBJ1-5 fits better; the J call may be wrong. CDR1 SEHNR and CDR2 FQNEAQ come from the germline V gene (reference sequence). The CDR3 sequence is 15 residues long. The CDR3 DNA sequence: TGTGCCAGCAGCCCACAGGGGGCCAACACAGATACGCAGCATTTT. It is translated as CASSPQGANTDTQHF.

This clonotype was seen many times. The J gene is TRBJ2-3, the V gene TRBV6-2 or TRBV6-3; D not resolved. CDR1 MNHEY and CDR2 SVGEGT come from the germline V gene. V was cut by 7 bases and J by 0 bases, with 5 bases left in between. CDR3 length: 12 residues. Here the CDR3 reads CASKTSTDTQYF. The CDR3 nucleotides are TGTGCCAGCAAGACAAGCACAGATACGCAGTATTTT.

The chain uses TRBV18 and TRBJ2-7; D uncertain. Germline CDR1 is KGHSH and CDR2 is LQKENI. There are 14 residues in the CDR3. Trimming took off 0 bases at V and 6 bases at J, with 12 bases between the two ends. The CDR3 reads CASSPPATPVEQYF. CDR3 DNA sequence: TGTGCCAGCTCACCACCGGCTACCCCGGTCGAGCAGTACTTC.

This clonotype was seen at least ten times. This rearrangement joins TRBV7-2 to TRBJ2-7; 9 bases are shared with TRBD1. This CDR3 contains 18 residues. CDR1 SGHTA and CDR2 FQGNSA come from the germline V gene. The J segment lost 0 bases and the V segment lost 3 bases, leaving 12 bases of the junction unmatched. CDR3 in DNA: TGTGCCAGCAGCTTTTCCTTCCCCGGGACAGGGAGCTCCTACGAGCAGTACTTC. Translated: CASSFSFPGTGSSYEQYF.

This clonotype was seen many times. The rearrangement links TRBV7-9 to TRBJ1-2; D unresolved. The ends were cut back, 2 bases at V and 8 bases at J, with 9 bases in the middle. This CDR3 spans 12 amino acids. Germline V gives CDR1 SEHNR, CDR2 FQNEAQ (reference sequence). The CDR3 here is CASSLTVNGYTF. CDR3 DNA sequence: TGTGCCAGCAGCTTAACAGTTAACGGCTACACCTTC. Full variable domain (missing parts from reference TRBV7-9 and TRBJ1-2): DTGVSQNPRHKITKRGQNVTFRCDPISEHNRLYWYRQTLGQGPEFLTYFQNEAQLEKSRLLSDRFSAERPKGSFSTLEIQRTEQGDSAMYLCASSLTVNGYTFGSGTRLTVV.

Note on this clonotype: A single base separates this from a much larger clone, so it may be a read error. The V gene is TRBV7-9, the J gene TRBJ1-1; D gene uncertain. From germline, CDR1 is SEHNR and CDR2 FQNEAQ (reference sequence). This CDR3 contains 15 residues. This CDR3 reads CASRNLGEVGTEDFF. CDR3 bases: TGTGCCAGCAGAAACCTCGGGGAGGTGGGCACTGAAGATTTCTTT.

This clonotype has at least ten counts. The chain has TRBV7-2 and TRBJ1-2; D remains ambiguous. CDR1 SGHTA and CDR2 FQGNSA come from the germline V gene. The CDR3 loop spans 12 amino acids. Trimming took 2 bases from V and 5 from J, leaving 6 bases between them. DNA of the CDR3: TGTGCCAGCAGCTTAAACTTGTATGGCTACACCTTC. Translation: CASSLNLYGYTF.

This clonotype appeared many times. The rearrangement links TRBV27 to TRBJ2-1, with a weak D call TRBD2 (5 bases). The germline gives CDR1 MNHEY, CDR2 SMNVEV (reference sequence). The germline V and J ends were trimmed by 3 bases and 4 bases, with 13 bases remaining between them. The CDR3 is made up of 15 amino acids. CDR3 bases: TGTGCCAGCAGTTTCACTAGACTCCTTTACAATGAGCAGTTCTTC. Protein: CASSFTRLLYNEQFF.

About this clonotype: A much larger clone is a single base away; this may be a read error. The rearrangement links TRBV3-1 to TRBJ2-7, with a weak D call TRBD1 (5 bases). The germline V gene encodes CDR1 LGHDT and CDR2 YNNKEL (reference sequence). Trimming cost V 0 bases and J 6 bases, with 12 bases left between them. This CDR3 region has 14 residues. CDR3 coding DNA: TGTGCCAGCAGCCAAGATCTACAGGTCTGCGAGCAGTACTTC. This encodes CASSQDLQVCEQYF.

This clonotype was found many times. CDR3 nucleotides: TGTGCCAGCAGCTTGAGTCCCGGGAACACTGAAGCTTTCTTT. Translating it yields CASSLSPGNTEAFF. V usage is TRBV5-5 and J usage is TRBJ1-1, with D hard to call. This CDR3 contains 14 residues. Germline CDR1 SGHKS, CDR2 YYEKEE (reference sequence). The ends were cut back, 1 base at V and 1 base at J, with 8 bases in the middle.

This clonotype was counted ten times or more. This chain joins TRBV27 and TRBJ2-7; TRBD1 agrees at 9 bases. There are 14 residues in the CDR3. Unmatched junction bases numbered 5, after V lost 5 bases and J lost 3 bases. Germline V gives CDR1 MNHEY, CDR2 SMNVEV (reference sequence). CDR3 amino acids: CASSKQGALYEQYF. For the CDR3, the DNA is TGTGCCAGCAGTAAACAGGGGGCTCTCTACGAGCAGTACTTC.

The chain links TRBV4-1 to TRBJ2-4, with D perhaps matching TRBD2 (5 bases). This CDR3 is 17 amino acids long. Germline CDR1 reads MGHRA; CDR2 reads YSYEKL. Trimming stripped 1 base from V and 2 bases from J, with 15 bases between. The CDR3 protein is CASSQGAGGRTKNIQYF. DNA of the CDR3: TGCGCCAGCAGCCAAGGCGCAGGCGGGCGGACCAAAAACATTCAGTACTTC.

This clonotype was found a few times. The chain employs TRBV4-2 and TRBJ1-1; perhaps TRBD1 as D (6 bases). Deletions cut 1 base from V and 5 bases from J, with 20 bases between. The CDR3 has 17 residues. From germline, CDR1 is LGHNA and CDR2 YNFKEQ. CDR3 nucleotide sequence: TGTGCCAGCAGCCAAGGATATAACAGGGAAGTAGGGACTGAAGCTTTCTTT. Amino acids: CASSQGYNREVGTEAFF.

This clonotype appeared many times. The chain combines TRBV5-5 with TRBJ1-6, with D uncertain. The CDR3 has 13 amino acids. Trimming cost V 0 bases and J 5 bases, with 3 bases left between them. Germline V CDR1 and CDR2: SGHKS, YYEKEE (reference sequence). The CDR3 DNA is TGTGCCAGCAGCTTGGAGCATAATTCACCCCTCCACTTT. It encodes CASSLEHNSPLHF.

Ten or more counts support this clonotype. This sequence joins TRBV3-1 and TRBJ2-7; TRBD2 matches 8 bases. Germline CDR1 and CDR2: LGHDT and YNNKEL (reference sequence). V lost 1 base and J lost 3; bases outside the gene matches: 14. The CDR3 loop spans 18 amino acids. The CDR3 DNA follows: TGTGCCAGCAGCCAAGGGGATTCAACAGGGACTAGGGACTACGAGCAGTACTTC. Protein: CASSQGDSTGTRDYEQYF.

This clonotype was seen at least ten times. This CDR3 is CATSDLRRASSGGSHEQFF. DNA for the CDR3: TGTGCCACCAGTGATTTGAGGCGGGCGAGTAGCGGGGGATCCCATGAGCAGTTCTTC. This rearrangement joins TRBV24-1 to TRBJ2-1; TRBD2 aligns across 9 bases. The J segment lost 8 bases and the V segment lost 0 bases, leaving 16 bases of the junction unmatched. Germline V lookup: CDR1 KGHDR, CDR2 SFDVKD. The CDR3 consists of 19 residues.

This clonotype occurred many times. This chain joins TRBV7-2 and TRBJ2-6; D is undetermined. The V and J ends lost 1 base and 0 bases respectively, with 4 bases between them. Germline V gene sequence: CDR1 SGHTA, CDR2 FQGNSA. There are 15 residues in the CDR3. In DNA, the CDR3 is TGTGCCAGCAGCTTAGATGGCTCTGGGGCCAACGTCCTGACTTTC. Translating it yields CASSLDGSGANVLTF.

The J gene is TRBJ2-1, the V gene TRBV6-6; no clear D. This CDR3 spans 11 amino acids. Germline lookup yields CDR1 MNHNY and CDR2 SVGAGI (reference sequence). The V end was cut by 7 bases, the J end by 8 bases, with 9 bases between. CDR3 amino acids: CASNPRHEQFF. In DNA, the CDR3 is TGTGCCAGCAACCCCCGTCATGAGCAGTTCTTC.

This clonotype has at least ten counts. The chain links TRBV6-2 or TRBV6-3 to TRBJ2-5; no definite D call. Deletions cut 10 bases from V and 4 bases from J, with 22 bases between. The CDR3 contains 15 residues. Per the germline V gene, CDR1 is MNHEY and CDR2 is SVGEGT. The CDR3 reads CATRPDIKRRETQYF. CDR3 sequence (DNA): TGTGCCACCCGACCTGACATCAAAAGGCGAGAGACCCAGTACTTC.

In its sample, this clonotype was seen many times. The CDR3 is CASSLRGSGNTIYF. In nucleotides, the CDR3 is TGCGCCAGCAGCCTACGTGGCTCTGGAAACACCATATATTTT. The V and J genes are TRBV5-1 and TRBJ1-3, with unresolved D. Between the trimmed V and J ends, which lost 4 bases and 0 bases, there was a span of 8 bases. The germline V gene encodes CDR1 SGHRS and CDR2 YFSETQ. This CDR3 is 14 amino acids long.

This clonotype was counted at least ten times. J is TRBJ2-5 and V is TRBV6-1, with 8 nucleotides matching TRBD1. CDR3 length: 14 amino acids. Germline V lookup: CDR1 MNHNS, CDR2 SASEGT. The junction had 7 bases not matched to a gene; V was cut back by 5 bases and J by 5 bases. As DNA, the CDR3 is TGTGCCAGCAGTCGGACAGGGCCCGGGGAGACCCAGTACTTC. Translated: CASSRTGPGETQYF.

This clonotype was picked up one time. This may be a read error, as it is one base from a much larger clone. V is TRBV2 and J is TRBJ1-6; D is unclear. The germline V gene has CDR1 SNHLY and CDR2 FYNNEI. The CDR3 runs 15 residues. The CDR3 DNA reads as TGTGCCAGCAGTCTTTCGGACTCCTATAATTCGCCCCTCCACTTT. It translates to CASSLSDSYNSPLHF. The entire variable domain, with the rest obtained from reference TRBV2 and TRBJ1-6, is as follows: EPEVTQTPSHQVTQMGQEVILRCVPISNHLYFYWYRQILGQKVEFLVSFYNNEISEKSEIFDDQFSVERPDGSNFTLKIRSTKLEDSAMYFCASSLSDSYNSPLHFGNGTRLTVT.

Many counts were recorded for this clonotype. The chain is built from TRBV4-2 and TRBJ1-5, with TRBD1 identical over 8 bases. This CDR3 spans 15 amino acids. Germline V lookup: CDR1 LGHNA, CDR2 YNFKEQ. J lost 4 bases, V lost 5 bases, and 7 bases had no gene match. The CDR3 DNA sequence: TGTGCCAGCAGCATCCAGACAGGGGTTAATCAGCCCCAGCATTTT. Protein sequence: CASSIQTGVNQPQHF.